One and the same sample provided the 29 T cell receptor beta chains below, sequenced in a study of OX40 agonist ivuxolimab in advanced cancers. Generated by immunoSEQ multiplex PCR, the TCRdb table keeps only in-frame clones and is missing some. The profile shows around 63,000 clones, roughly 90% of them singletons. The sample consisted of CD4+ or CD8+ T cells sorted from blood, taken in a trial of the OX40 agonist ivuxolimab. Every receptor here comes from an adult with an advanced solid tumor such as melanoma, head and neck, liver or kidney cancer.

The gene calls are TRBV29-1 and TRBJ1-1; D not certain. Trimming removed 3 bases from V and 5 bases from J, with 16 bases in between. Germline lookup yields CDR1 SQVTM and CDR2 ANQGSEA. The CDR3 length is 14 residues. This chain's CDR3 is CSVDPHGGRTEAFF. CDR3 nucleotide sequence: TGCAGCGTTGACCCCCATGGAGGGCGGACTGAAGCTTTCTTT.

CDR3 DNA: TGCGCCAGCAGCTTGGGGGGACTAGCGGGAGAGAGTGAGACCCAGTACTTC. Translating it yields CASSLGGLAGESETQYF. The chain links TRBV5-1 to TRBJ2-5; 14 bases agree with TRBD2. Trimming took 0 bases from V and 5 from J; bases not matched to a gene: 6. The CDR3 extends over 17 amino acids. CDR1 is SGHRS, CDR2 YFSETQ, per germline. Looking up the rest from reference TRBV5-1 and TRBJ2-5 gives the full variable domain: KAGVTQTPRYLIKTRGQQVTLSCSPISGHRSVSWYQQTPGQGLQFLFEYFSETQRNKGNFPGRFSGRQFSNSRSEMNVSTLELGDSALYLCASSLGGLAGESETQYFGPGTRLLVL.

In its sample, this clone was seen once. The CDR3 loop is CASSLSGTAMYGYTF. The CDR3 DNA is TGTGCCAGCAGCTTGTCCGGGACCGCGATGTATGGCTACACCTTC. The chain has TRBV5-4 and TRBJ1-2; a possible D gene is TRBD1 (5 bases). The CDR3 sequence is 15 residues long. The V end lost 1 base, the J end lost 5 bases, and 15 bases lay between the germline ends. CDR1 is SGHNT and CDR2 is YYREEE in the germline V gene (reference sequence).

The chain links TRBV10-2 to TRBJ2-2; D is possibly TRBD2 (5 bases). V was trimmed by 2 bases and J by 8 bases, leaving 18 bases between them. The CDR3 is 16 amino acids. The germline V gene encodes CDR1 WSHSY and CDR2 SAAADI. Here the CDR3 reads CASSEPLVGVAGELFF. The CDR3 coding sequence is TGCGCCAGCAGTGAGCCATTGGTCGGGGTAGCGGGGGAGCTGTTTTTT.

This chain uses TRBV27 with TRBJ2-3; 10 positions match TRBD2. Germline-derived CDR1 and CDR2 are MNHEY and SMNVEV (reference sequence). With 4 bases clipped from V and 4 bases from J, the junction kept 11 bases outside the gene matches. This CDR3 contains 17 residues. CDR3 bases: TGTGCCAGCAGTTGGCGGAAAGCGGGAGGGCCGGCAGATACGCAGTATTTT. Its protein product is CASSWRKAGGPADTQYF.

The J gene is TRBJ1-1, the V gene TRBV15; 10 bases are a match to TRBD1. V shed 5 bases, J shed 1 base, and the junction held 4 bases outside the gene matches. CDR1 is LNHNV, CDR2 YYDKDF, per germline (reference sequence). There are 15 residues in the CDR3. The CDR3 DNA reads as TGTGCCACCAGCGCGGGACAGGGGTCGAACACTGAAGCTTTCTTT. Protein product: CATSAGQGSNTEAFF. The variable domain in full, with the rest retrieved from reference TRBV15 and TRBJ1-1, is DAMVIQNPRYQVTQFGKPVTLSCSQTLNHNVMYWYQQKSSQAPKLLFHYYDKDFNNEADTPDNFQSRRPNTSFCFLDIRSPGLGDTAMYLCATSAGQGSNTEAFFGQGTRLTVV.

The chain has TRBV5-4 and TRBJ2-7, with 7 bases identical to TRBD2. Per germline, CDR1 SGHNT and CDR2 YYREEE (reference sequence). V was pared by 3 bases and J by 2 bases, with 14 bases of the junction left unmatched. The CDR3 is 17 amino acids. The CDR3 is CASSSTASGLNAYEQYF. As DNA, the CDR3 is TGTGCCAGCAGCTCAACCGCCTCGGGACTAAATGCCTACGAGCAGTACTTC.

This clone occurred once. The gene calls are TRBV6-1 and TRBJ2-3; either TRBD1 or TRBD2 may supply D (7 bases each). The CDR3 sequence is 14 residues long. Germline values: CDR1 MNHNS, CDR2 SASEGT. V dropped 6 bases and J dropped 3 bases, with 13 bases sitting between them. CDR3 protein: CASSQGGGTDTQYF. CDR3 nucleotide sequence: TGTGCCAGCAGCCAGGGGGGAGGGACAGATACGCAGTATTTT.

The V and J genes are TRBV7-8 and TRBJ2-5, with a tentative D call TRBD1 (6 bases). V lost 1 base and J 3 bases, leaving 6 bases between the germline ends. The length of the CDR3 is 13 residues. CDR1 SGHVS and CDR2 FQNEAQ come from the germline V gene. The DNA for the CDR3 is TGTGCCAGCAGCTTAGACAGGGAAGAGACCCAGTACTTC. It yields the protein CASSLDREETQYF.

The chain carries TRBV6-1 and TRBJ2-5; D is uncertain. This CDR3 region has 15 residues. The V gene lost 4 bases and the J gene lost 2 bases, with 14 bases spanning the gap. Germline V lookup: CDR1 MNHNS, CDR2 SASEGT. CDR3 sequence (DNA): TGTGCCAGCAGTGCAGGCCCACTGGTACAAGAGACCCAGTACTTC. As protein: CASSAGPLVQETQYF.

The rearrangement links TRBV28 to TRBJ1-1; the D is unclear. CDR1 and CDR2 (germline): MDHEN, SYDVKM. The CDR3 is made up of 12 amino acids. Trimming left V 6 bases short and J 1 base short, with 6 bases between. The CDR3 nucleotides are TGTGCCAGCAGAGAGCGGAACACTGAAGCTTTCTTT. Translation: CASRERNTEAFF.

The V gene is TRBV7-9, the J gene TRBJ2-7; weak D call: TRBD1 (6 bases). The germline V gene encodes CDR1 SEHNR and CDR2 FQNEAQ (reference sequence). The CDR3 loop spans 14 amino acids. V dropped 5 bases and J dropped 3 bases, with 14 bases sitting between them. The CDR3 region has the DNA TGTGCCAGCAGCCCATTAACAGGGTACTACGAGCAGTACTTC. Protein product: CASSPLTGYYEQYF.

The rearrangement uses TRBV7-7 and TRBJ2-6, with 8 bases lining up with TRBD2. V lost 10 bases and J lost 1; bases outside the gene matches: 9. This CDR3 has 16 residues. Germline CDR1 is SSHAT and CDR2 is FNYEAQ (reference sequence). CDR3 in amino acids: CATRAGEISGANVLTF. In nucleotides, the CDR3 is TGTGCCACCCGAGCGGGAGAAATTTCTGGGGCCAACGTCCTGACTTTC.

The chain recombines TRBV4-1 with TRBJ2-3; possible D gene TRBD1, 5 bases. Germline CDR1 MGHRA, CDR2 YSYEKL. Between the trimmed V and J ends, which lost 1 base and 3 bases, there was a span of 14 bases. The CDR3 covers 16 residues. The CDR3 DNA reads as TGCGCCAGCAGCCAAGTAGTGGGGCCGAGGACAGATACGCAGTATTTT. Translating gives CASSQVVGPRTDTQYF.

The chain joins TRBV10-1 to TRBJ2-4, with TRBD1 matching 9 bases. Germline trimming cut 3 bases from V and 8 bases from J; bases unmatched to any gene: 2. The CDR3 runs 13 residues. Germline V CDR1 and CDR2: WNHNN, SYGVQD (reference sequence). Written as DNA, the CDR3 is TGCGCCAGCAGTGAAGGACAGGGGTACATTCAGTACTTC. Residues: CASSEGQGYIQYF.

The CDR3 sequence is CASSTSSGGPYNEQFF. In nucleotides, the CDR3 is TGCGCCAGCAGCACTTCTAGCGGGGGGCCCTACAATGAGCAGTTCTTC. The rearrangement links TRBV5-1 to TRBJ2-1; 11 bases map to TRBD2. The trim removed 4 bases at V and 2 bases at J, leaving 5 bases unmatched. Germline lookup yields CDR1 SGHRS and CDR2 YFSETQ. The CDR3 extends over 16 amino acids.

The CDR3 protein is CASSLETGGEKTQYF. CDR3 DNA: TGCGCCAGCAGCTTGGAAACAGGGGGCGAGAAGACCCAGTACTTC. V and J are TRBV5-1 and TRBJ2-5; TRBD1 matches at 9 bases. V shed 0 bases and J 6 bases; nucleotides not matched to a gene: 6. Germline V gene sequence: CDR1 SGHRS, CDR2 YFSETQ. The CDR3 contains 15 residues. The variable domain in full, with the rest retrieved from reference TRBV5-1 and TRBJ2-5, is KAGVTQTPRYLIKTRGQQVTLSCSPISGHRSVSWYQQTPGQGLQFLFEYFSETQRNKGNFPGRFSGRQFSNSRSEMNVSTLELGDSALYLCASSLETGGEKTQYFGPGTRLLVL.

V is TRBV19 and J is TRBJ2-6; 8 nucleotides agree with TRBD1. The V and J ends lost 6 bases and 2 bases, in that order; junction bases with no gene match: 9. The CDR3 spans 17 residues. Germline CDR1 is LNHDA and CDR2 is SQIVND (reference sequence). The CDR3 protein is CASRRTGLVPGANVLTF. Here the CDR3 DNA reads TGTGCCAGTAGGCGGACAGGGCTCGTTCCTGGGGCCAACGTCCTGACTTTC. The variable domain in full, completed from reference TRBV19 and TRBJ2-6, reads DGGITQSPKYLFRKEGQNVTLSCEQNLNHDAMYWYRQDPGQGLRLIYYSQIVNDFQKGDIAEGYSVSREKKESFPLTVTSAQKNPTAFYLCASRRTGLVPGANVLTFGAGSRLTVL.

The V and J genes are TRBV5-4 and TRBJ2-1; 16 nucleotides match TRBD2. V shed 0 bases, J shed 9 bases, and the junction held 15 bases outside the gene matches. The CDR3 extends over 20 amino acids. Germline V gene sequence: CDR1 SGHNT, CDR2 YYREEE (reference sequence). The CDR3 loop reads CASSLGPPGLAGGVTFEQFF. For the CDR3, the DNA is TGTGCCAGCAGCTTGGGTCCGCCGGGACTAGCGGGAGGGGTGACATTTGAGCAGTTCTTC.

The chain carries TRBV18 and TRBJ2-5, with D unresolved. Germline V gives CDR1 KGHSH, CDR2 LQKENI. V lost 6 bases to trimming and J lost 1 base, with 12 bases between them. The CDR3 extends over 14 amino acids. CDR3 region: CASSTSGVQETQYF. The CDR3 coding sequence is TGTGCCAGCTCTACGTCGGGTGTCCAAGAGACCCAGTACTTC. Looking up the rest from reference TRBV18 and TRBJ2-5 gives the full variable domain: NAGVMQNPRHLVRRRGQEARLRCSPMKGHSHVYWYRQLPEEGLKFMVYLQKENIIDESGMPKERFSAEFPKEGPSILRIQQVVRGDSAAYFCASSTSGVQETQYFGPGTRLLVL.

The genes are TRBV6-6 and TRBJ1-2; D gene ambiguous. The CDR3 sequence is 12 residues long. V lost 2 bases to trimming and J lost 6 bases, with 7 bases between them. Germline V gene lookup returns CDR1 MNHNY and CDR2 SVGAGI (reference sequence). The CDR3 loop reads CASSYRDHGYTF. The CDR3 nucleotides are TGTGCCAGCAGTTACCGAGACCATGGCTACACCTTC.

The chain is built from TRBV28 and TRBJ2-3; D might be TRBD1 or TRBD2, each matching 5 bases. Germline V gene sequence: CDR1 MDHEN, CDR2 SYDVKM. CDR3 length: 13 amino acids. V was cut by 5 bases and J by 2 bases, with 8 bases left in between. This chain's CDR3 is CASSGTYTDTQYF. DNA of the CDR3: TGTGCCAGCAGTGGGACCTACACAGATACGCAGTATTTT.

The V call is TRBV15, the J call TRBJ1-1; possibly TRBD1 for D (5 bases). Germline-derived CDR1 and CDR2 are LNHNV and YYDKDF (reference sequence). There are 15 residues in the CDR3. V lost 3 bases, J lost 3 bases, and 14 bases lay in between. The CDR3 DNA follows: TGTGCCACCAGCAGGGAACTGGGGGGGTACACTGAAGCTTTCTTT. This codes for CATSRELGGYTEAFF.

The chain links TRBV27 to TRBJ1-5; D is undetermined. Trimming removed 9 bases from V and 1 base from J, with 13 bases in between. The germline gives CDR1 MNHEY, CDR2 SMNVEV (reference sequence). This CDR3 has 14 amino acids. In nucleotides, the CDR3 is TGTGCCAGTTCTACGGGAGGAAGCAATCAGCCCCAGCATTTT. This encodes CASSTGGSNQPQHF.

The V gene is TRBV12-1, the J gene TRBJ2-1; TRBD2, as called in the table, went unchecked against the DNA. TRBV12-1 is an annotated pseudogene. The CDR3 is 15 residues long. The DNA for the CDR3 is TGTGCCAGCAGCTGTACCAGCGGGACTCTCAATGAGCAGTTCTTC. Its protein is CASSCTSGTLNEQFF.

The V and J genes are TRBV6-5 and TRBJ1-1; possibly TRBD1 for D (5 bases). The CDR3 consists of 13 residues. Trimming took 4 bases from V and 1 from J, leaving 7 bases between them. Germline-derived CDR1 and CDR2 are MNHEY and SVGAGI. In nucleotides, the CDR3 is TGTGCCAGCAGTTCGACAGCGAACACTGAAGCTTTCTTT. Encoded protein: CASSSTANTEAFF.

The rearrangement links TRBV6-1 to TRBJ1-2, with 8 nucleotides matching TRBD1. Unmatched junction bases numbered 7, after V lost 3 bases and J lost 7 bases. The CDR3 totals 14 residues. CDR1 and CDR2 from the germline V gene are MNHNS and SASEGT. This CDR3 is CASSDLQGVGGYTF. CDR3 DNA: TGTGCCAGCAGTGATTTACAGGGGGTCGGTGGCTACACCTTC.

V is TRBV5-1 and J is TRBJ2-3; the D is unclear. This CDR3 has 14 amino acids. Germline assignment: CDR1 SGHRS and CDR2 YFSETQ. The ends were cut back, 4 bases at V and 4 bases at J, with 13 bases in the middle. CDR3 amino acids: CASSPDLEADTQYF. In nucleotides, the CDR3 is TGCGCCAGCAGCCCTGACTTAGAGGCAGATACGCAGTATTTT.

The chain has TRBV9 and TRBJ2-5, with 8 bases matching TRBD2. This CDR3 has 13 amino acids. The germline V gene encodes CDR1 SGDLS and CDR2 YYNGEE. The V and J ends lost 9 bases and 5 bases, in that order; junction bases with no gene match: 9. The CDR3 bases are TGTGCCAAATTCCCAGCGGGAGAGGAGACCCAGTACTTC. Translation: CAKFPAGEETQYF.